Shown below are 10 T cell receptor beta chains from a single sample sequenced in a study of blood T cell repertoires in COVID-19. Sequencing was performed with immunoSEQ multiplex PCR; in TCRdb, only in-frame clones are kept and a portion is missing. This sample has roughly 220,000 clones, with around nine tenths found just once. Sequenced: PBMCs or T cells enriched from blood (not recorded which). The receptor source for this set is a woman in her forties or fifties with acute COVID-19.

The CDR3 loop is CASSGPGLAGNNEQFF. The CDR3 bases are TGTGCCAGCAGCGGACCGGGACTAGCGGGGAACAATGAGCAGTTCTTC. The chain is built from TRBV14 and TRBJ2-1, with 13 bases identical to TRBD2. V lost 5 bases to trimming and J lost 5 bases; unmatched junction nucleotides: 6. The CDR3 is 16 residues long. Per germline, CDR1 SGHDN and CDR2 FVKESK.

In its sample, this clone was seen a few times. V is TRBV21-1 and J is TRBJ2-7; TRBD1, as called in the table, went unchecked against the DNA. TRBV21-1 is labeled a pseudogene. The CDR3 is 20 amino acids. The CDR3 spells CASTKPRAGQGLNKAYEQYF. DNA for the CDR3: TGTGCCAGCACCAAGCCACGGGCGGGACAGGGCCTTAATAAAGCCTACGAGCAGTACTTC.

This chain connects TRBV4-1 to TRBJ2-1; 11 bases line up with TRBD2. The CDR3 has 15 residues. After removal of 5 bases from V and 2 bases from J, the junction contained 2 bases not matched to a gene. CDR1 is MGHRA, CDR2 YSYEKL, per germline. In DNA, the CDR3 is TGCGCCAGCAGCGTAGCGGGAGGGCCCTACAATGAGCAGTTCTTC. This gives the protein CASSVAGGPYNEQFF.

CDR3 sequence reads: CASSLSGSEQFF. DNA for the CDR3: TGTGCCAGCAGTTTATCGGGCAGTGAGCAGTTCTTC. This chain uses TRBV27 with TRBJ2-1, with D unresolved. Germline assignment: CDR1 MNHEY and CDR2 SMNVEV (reference sequence). Trimming cost V 0 bases and J 9 bases, with 6 bases left between them. The CDR3 has 12 amino acids.

The chain links TRBV27 to TRBJ1-1; D remains unclear. The germline CDR1 and CDR2 sequences are MNHEY and SMNVEV (reference sequence). The CDR3 is 13 amino acids. Trimming cost V 3 bases and J 4 bases, with 9 bases left between them. The CDR3 DNA reads as TGTGCCAGCAGTTTCGGGGTTGGCACTGAAGCTTTCTTT. Translating gives CASSFGVGTEAFF.

This chain links TRBV6-5 with TRBJ2-1; 11 nucleotides match TRBD2. This CDR3 is built from 15 residues. V shed 6 bases and J 12 bases; nucleotides not matched to a gene: 13. Germline loops: CDR1 MNHEY, CDR2 SVGAGI. The CDR3 protein is CASSPRGSGRARQFF. The CDR3 coding sequence is TGTGCCAGCAGCCCCCGAGGTAGCGGGAGGGCCAGGCAGTTCTTC.

The CDR3 coding sequence is TGTGCCAGCAGCGTAGGAGGAAGACCCCCCGCGGGCGAAAAACTGTTTTTT. This codes for CASSVGGRPPAGEKLFF. The J gene is TRBJ1-4, the V gene TRBV9; D is unresolved. CDR3 length: 17 residues. The germline V gene has CDR1 SGDLS and CDR2 YYNGEE. V lost 0 bases and J 8 bases, leaving 20 bases between the germline ends.

This chain links TRBV4-1 with TRBJ2-7; possible D gene TRBD2, 5 bases. The length of the CDR3 is 14 residues. Germline-derived CDR1 and CDR2 are MGHRA and YSYEKL. The V gene lost 4 bases and the J gene lost 2 bases, with 12 bases spanning the gap. CDR3 sequence (DNA): TGCGCCAGCAGCCTGGCGACGGGAACCTACGAGCAGTACTTC. Translation gives CASSLATGTYEQYF.

V is TRBV5-6 and J is TRBJ2-5; 7 bases line up with TRBD2. This CDR3 has 17 amino acids. V was clipped by 3 bases and J by 5 bases; unmatched bases: 16. The germline V gene encodes CDR1 SGHDT and CDR2 YYEEEE. The CDR3 DNA sequence: TGTGCCAGCAGCTCCTTGGAGGACGGCGGGAGCTTGGAGACCCAGTACTTC. Encoded protein: CASSSLEDGGSLETQYF.

As concerns this clone: At one of its ends the junction is not consistent with the germline gene, which may arise from a read error. The V and J genes are TRBV7-7 and TRBJ2-7; 15 bases align to TRBD2. In germline, CDR1 is SSHAT, CDR2 FNYEAQ (reference sequence). This CDR3 has 16 amino acids. The CDR3, as DNA: TGTGCTAGCAGCCAGGGACTAGCGGGAGGATTGGGCGAGCAGTACTTC. Amino acids: CASSQGLAGGLGEQYF.